These 29 T cell receptor beta chains were all obtained from the same sample, sequenced in a study of T cells in localized non-small cell lung cancer. This table comes from immunoSEQ multiplex PCR, and its TCRdb copy is limited to in-frame clones, with some not included. The table lists about 48,000 clones, 60% to 80% of them singletons, with less than 20% in the top ten. The sequences come from peripheral blood, collected before any cancer treatment. These receptors were taken from a man aged 35-69 years with stage I squamous cell lung carcinoma.

This CDR3 is CASSWSGQSNEKLFF. Here the CDR3 DNA reads TGTGCCAGCAGCTGGTCGGGACAGTCTAATGAAAAACTGTTTTTT. The chain employs TRBV7-2 and TRBJ1-4, with 7 nucleotides matching TRBD1. The CDR3 totals 15 residues. Germline values: CDR1 SGHTA, CDR2 FQGNSA. V shed 4 bases, J shed 3 bases, and the junction held 5 bases outside the gene matches.

This clone was counted between two and nine times. The chain recombines TRBV6-5 with TRBJ2-1, with D maybe TRBD2 (5 bases). V was shortened by 5 bases and J by 8 bases, with 19 bases between the two germline ends. The germline V gene encodes CDR1 MNHEY and CDR2 SVGAGI. CDR3 length equals 15 residues. Here the CDR3 reads CASSLGGPSFDEQFF. DNA of the CDR3: TGTGCCAGCAGTCTAGGAGGCCCGAGTTTCGATGAGCAGTTCTTC.

CDR3 coding DNA: TGTGCCAGCAGTTGGGGACAGCGCAATGAGCAGTTCTTC. This encodes CASSWGQRNEQFF. The chain is built from TRBV7-2 and TRBJ2-1, with 7 bases lining up with TRBD1. This CDR3 has 13 residues. Per germline, CDR1 SGHTA and CDR2 FQGNSA. The J segment lost 6 bases and the V segment lost 6 bases, leaving 5 bases of the junction unmatched.

The chain has TRBV4-1 and TRBJ1-1, with D possibly matching TRBD1 (6 bases). This CDR3 region has 18 residues. Germline values: CDR1 MGHRA, CDR2 YSYEKL. Trimming took off 3 bases at V and 5 bases at J, with 25 bases between the two ends. The CDR3 is CASSHAWGGAIGGTEAFF. The CDR3 DNA is TGCGCCAGCAGCCATGCATGGGGGGGCGCGATTGGAGGAACTGAAGCTTTCTTT.

This sequence joins TRBV6-5 and TRBJ2-5; D is undetermined. The V end was cut by 6 bases, the J end by 5 bases, with 16 bases between. Germline assignment: CDR1 MNHEY and CDR2 SVGAGI. This CDR3 comprises 14 residues. DNA for the CDR3: TGTGCCAGCAGACGGGCCTGGGGAAAGGAGACCCAGTACTTC. Protein sequence: CASRRAWGKETQYF.

About this clone: A read error may account for a junction end that differs from germline. The chain couples TRBV30 to TRBJ2-7, with a weak D call TRBD2 (5 bases). The CDR3 is 11 residues long. Germline values: CDR1 GTSNPN, CDR2 SVGIG (reference sequence). The CDR3 here is CAWSLGQSSNF. The CDR3 bases are TGTGCCTGGAGTTTAGGGCAGTCTAGCAACTTC.

The gene calls are TRBV19 and TRBJ2-4; D gene unclear. Germline V gives CDR1 LNHDA, CDR2 SQIVND (reference sequence). There are 14 residues in the CDR3. V was clipped by 7 bases and J by 0 bases, with 10 bases between them. The chain's CDR3 is CASNRLLAKNIQYF. For the CDR3, the DNA is TGTGCCAGTAACCGGTTACTAGCCAAAAACATTCAGTACTTC.

The genes are TRBV2 and TRBJ1-2; TRBD1 is a possible D gene (5 bases). This CDR3 is built from 15 residues. The germline CDR1 and CDR2 sequences are SNHLY and FYNNEI. V was pared by 5 bases and J by 4 bases, with 17 bases between. The DNA of the CDR3 is TGTGCCAGCAGTATAAGCGTCGACAGCATCTATGGCTACACCTTC. Encoded protein: CASSISVDSIYGYTF.

This clone was seen a single time. J is TRBJ1-2 and V is TRBV4-2; 8 nucleotides align to TRBD1. The CDR3 runs to 16 residues. Germline V gene lookup returns CDR1 LGHNA and CDR2 YNFKEQ. V dropped 1 base and J dropped 0; count of bases not matched to a gene: 4. CDR3 sequence: CASSQAGTGTNYGYTF. CDR3 sequence (DNA): TGTGCCAGCAGCCAAGCCGGGACAGGTACTAACTATGGCTACACCTTC.

The rearrangement uses TRBV7-6 and TRBJ1-4; no clear D. The CDR3 spans 14 residues. Germline values: CDR1 SGHVS, CDR2 FNYEAQ. The ends were cut back, 2 bases at V and 0 bases at J, with 4 bases in the middle. CDR3 region: CASSLSATNEKLFF. CDR3 DNA: TGTGCCAGCAGCTTAAGTGCAACTAATGAAAAACTGTTTTTT.

Only a few counts were recorded for this clone. The rearrangement joins TRBV28 to TRBJ1-1; the D is unclear. This CDR3 comprises 15 residues. In germline, CDR1 is MDHEN, CDR2 SYDVKM. Deletions cut 5 bases from V and 5 bases from J, with 18 bases between. The DNA for the CDR3 is TGTGCCAGCAGTCCCCTTATTCGGGCAAGGACTGAAGCTTTCTTT. It codes for CASSPLIRARTEAFF. The variable domain in full, with the rest retrieved from reference TRBV28 and TRBJ1-1, is DVKVTQSSRYLVKRTGEKVFLECVQDMDHENMFWYRQDPGLGLRLIYFSYDVKMKEKGDIPEGYSVSREKKERFSLILESASTNQTSMYLCASSPLIRARTEAFFGQGTRLTVV.

This sequence joins TRBV11-2 and TRBJ2-7, with D tentatively TRBD1 (5 bases). V was cut by 7 bases and J by 6 bases, with 10 bases left in between. Germline lookup yields CDR1 SGHAT and CDR2 FQNNGV. The CDR3 loop spans 11 amino acids. CDR3 sequence reads: CASKRGLEQYF. Here the CDR3 DNA reads TGTGCCAGCAAAAGGGGTCTCGAGCAGTACTTC.

This clone was picked up one time. Other DNA sequences in the same sample also yield this CDR3. The chain carries TRBV4-1 and TRBJ2-7; either TRBD1 or TRBD2 may supply D (5 bases each). The CDR3 spans 12 residues. CDR1 is MGHRA and CDR2 is YSYEKL in the germline V gene. The V gene lost 3 bases and the J gene lost 2 bases, with 5 bases spanning the gap. CDR3 nucleotides: TGCGCCAGCAGCCAGGGGGCCTACGAGCAGTACTTC. Translating gives CASSQGAYEQYF.

This chain connects TRBV4-1 to TRBJ1-1; D not resolved. CDR1 MGHRA and CDR2 YSYEKL come from the germline V gene. The V gene lost 1 base and the J gene lost 0 bases, with 9 bases spanning the gap. The CDR3 consists of 15 residues. This chain's CDR3 is CASSQGSGMNTEAFF. DNA of the CDR3: TGCGCCAGCAGCCAAGGATCGGGGATGAACACTGAAGCTTTCTTT.

The chain links TRBV6-6 to TRBJ1-1, with 12 bases fitting TRBD1. The CDR3 extends over 15 amino acids. V lost 6 bases, J lost 6 bases, and 8 bases stayed unmatched. Germline-derived CDR1 and CDR2 are MNHNY and SVGAGI (reference sequence). DNA of the CDR3: TGTGCCAGCAGGGGGGCCGGGACAGGGGGCCCTGAAGCTTTCTTT. Protein: CASRGAGTGGPEAFF.

This clone appeared once. V gene TRBV27 combines with J gene TRBJ2-7; D uncertain. The length of the CDR3 is 11 residues. V was shortened by 11 bases and J by 0 bases, with 8 bases between the two germline ends. Germline V gene data show CDR1 as MNHEY and CDR2 as SMNVEV (reference sequence). This CDR3 reads CAARSSYEQYF. The CDR3 bases are TGTGCCGCCCGATCCTCCTACGAGCAGTACTTC.

This sequence joins TRBV5-1 and TRBJ1-1, with unresolved D. Germline V lookup: CDR1 SGHRS, CDR2 YFSETQ. This CDR3 contains 13 residues. With 7 bases removed from V and 1 base from J, the gap between germline ends came to 11 bases. The CDR3 bases are TGCGCCAGCGCAACCCAACAGAACACTGAAGCTTTCTTT. Its protein product is CASATQQNTEAFF. The full variable domain, in which reference TRBV5-1 and TRBJ1-1 provide the parts outside the CDR3, is KAGVTQTPRYLIKTRGQQVTLSCSPISGHRSVSWYQQTPGQGLQFLFEYFSETQRNKGNFPGRFSGRQFSNSRSEMNVSTLELGDSALYLCASATQQNTEAFFGQGTRLTVV.

The J gene is TRBJ2-5, the V gene TRBV28; D is unresolved. CDR3 length: 12 amino acids. Trimming took 4 bases from V and 3 from J, leaving 6 bases between them. CDR1 and CDR2 (germline): MDHEN, SYDVKM. The CDR3 spells CASSWRKETQYF. The CDR3 nucleotides are TGTGCCAGCAGTTGGCGGAAAGAGACCCAGTACTTC.

V usage is TRBV4-1 and J usage is TRBJ2-3; weak D call: TRBD1 (5 bases). Germline CDR1 is MGHRA and CDR2 is YSYEKL. The CDR3 covers 13 residues. Trimming took off 1 base at V and 3 bases at J, with 5 bases between the two ends. The CDR3 region is CASSQAGTDTQYF. In nucleotides, the CDR3 is TGCGCCAGCAGCCAAGCAGGGACAGATACGCAGTATTTT.

Regarding this clone: A junction end diverges from the germline sequence, so it may reflect a read error. This chain uses TRBV7-3 with TRBJ2-1; TRBD1 or TRBD2 may be the D gene (7 bases each). The CDR3 totals 16 residues. Germline V CDR1 and CDR2: SGHTA, FQGTGA. The CDR3 region has the DNA TGCGCCAGCAGCCCCGGCAGGGGGGGCCTCTACAATGAGCAGTTCTTC. Its protein product is CASSPGRGGLYNEQFF. Using reference TRBV7-3 and TRBJ2-1 for the parts outside the CDR3, the full variable domain is GAGVSQTPSNKVTEKGKYVELRCDPISGHTALYWYRQSLGQGPEFLIYFQGTGAADDSGLPNDRFFAVRPEGSVSTLKIQRTERGDSAVYLCASSPGRGGLYNEQFFGPGTRLTVL.

The J gene is TRBJ1-4, the V gene TRBV7-8, with D possibly being TRBD1 (5 bases). The V end lost 3 bases, the J end lost 7 bases, and 18 bases lay between the germline ends. The germline V gene encodes CDR1 SGHVS and CDR2 FQNEAQ. The CDR3 has 16 amino acids. CDR3 in amino acids: CASSFPRDLRGEKLFF. For the CDR3, the DNA is TGTGCCAGCAGCTTCCCCCGGGACTTGAGGGGTGAAAAACTGTTTTTT.

The CDR3 region is CASDNRLTAFF. For the CDR3, the DNA is TGTGCCAGCGATAACAGGTTGACTGCTTTCTTT. The chain carries TRBV7-9 and TRBJ1-1; tentatively, D is TRBD1 (5 bases). The CDR3 extends over 11 amino acids. Germline CDR1 and CDR2: SEHNR and FQNEAQ (reference sequence). Between the trimmed V and J ends, which lost 8 bases and 11 bases, there was a span of 15 bases.

This chain uses TRBV28 with TRBJ2-5; D possibly corresponds to TRBD2 (6 bases). There are 14 residues in the CDR3. V shed 10 bases and J shed 1 base, with 16 bases lying between them. Germline-derived CDR1 and CDR2 are MDHEN and SYDVKM. The CDR3 coding sequence is TGTGCCATAGAGGAGCCGGGAGCCCAAGAGACCCAGTACTTC. Its protein is CAIEEPGAQETQYF.

The chain employs TRBV2 and TRBJ1-5, with no clear D. The germline V gene encodes CDR1 SNHLY and CDR2 FYNNEI. The V end lost 0 bases, the J end lost 7 bases, and 10 bases lay between the germline ends. CDR3 length: 14 residues. The CDR3 protein is CASSEAPGQQPQHF. CDR3 DNA: TGTGCCAGCAGTGAAGCGCCGGGTCAACAGCCCCAGCATTTT.

In DNA form, the CDR3 reads TGTGCCAGCAGCTTGCCTAGCGGGGGGGCGTCTAGCACAGATACGCAGTATTTT. It translates to CASSLPSGGASSTDTQYF. The rearrangement uses TRBV5-4 and TRBJ2-3, with 12 bases that match TRBD2. The germline V gene has CDR1 SGHNT and CDR2 YYREEE (reference sequence). Trimming cost V 1 base and J 0 bases; bases outside gene matches: 6. This CDR3 contains 18 residues.

This clone has only one observation. The CDR3 DNA is TGTGCCAGCACAAATAGACAGGGGCGACAGGTCAATGAGCAGTTCTTC. Translating it yields CASTNRQGRQVNEQFF. This chain uses TRBV5-6 with TRBJ2-1, with 8 bases matching TRBD1. This CDR3 is 16 amino acids long. Unmatched junction bases numbered 14, after V lost 6 bases and J lost 6 bases. From germline, CDR1 is SGHDT and CDR2 YYEEEE.

The J gene is TRBJ1-6, the V gene TRBV28, with D maybe TRBD1 (5 bases). This CDR3 contains 13 residues. Trimming removed 6 bases at V and 5 bases at J, with 8 bases between. Germline V gene lookup returns CDR1 MDHEN and CDR2 SYDVKM. For the CDR3, the DNA is TGTGCCAGCAGCCAGGGAAATAATTCACCCCTCCACTTT. This codes for CASSQGNNSPLHF.

This clone was seen ten or more times. The chain is built from TRBV2 and TRBJ1-6, with 7 positions matching TRBD1. The CDR3 runs to 16 residues. In germline, CDR1 is SNHLY, CDR2 FYNNEI. Unmatched junction bases numbered 9, after V lost 3 bases and J lost 7 bases. In nucleotides, the CDR3 is TGTGCCAGCAGTGATCCCCCACAGGGGCGAAATTCACCCCTCCACTTT. It translates to CASSDPPQGRNSPLHF.

This clone was counted a few times. The chain couples TRBV6-1 to TRBJ2-7, with D possibly being TRBD1 (5 bases). This CDR3 has 15 amino acids. CDR1 and CDR2 (germline): MNHNS, SASEGT. Trimming took off 2 bases at V and 3 bases at J, with 14 bases between the two ends. The CDR3 protein is CASSERGNRYYEQYF. DNA for the CDR3: TGTGCCAGCAGTGAAAGGGGTAATCGTTACTACGAGCAGTACTTC.